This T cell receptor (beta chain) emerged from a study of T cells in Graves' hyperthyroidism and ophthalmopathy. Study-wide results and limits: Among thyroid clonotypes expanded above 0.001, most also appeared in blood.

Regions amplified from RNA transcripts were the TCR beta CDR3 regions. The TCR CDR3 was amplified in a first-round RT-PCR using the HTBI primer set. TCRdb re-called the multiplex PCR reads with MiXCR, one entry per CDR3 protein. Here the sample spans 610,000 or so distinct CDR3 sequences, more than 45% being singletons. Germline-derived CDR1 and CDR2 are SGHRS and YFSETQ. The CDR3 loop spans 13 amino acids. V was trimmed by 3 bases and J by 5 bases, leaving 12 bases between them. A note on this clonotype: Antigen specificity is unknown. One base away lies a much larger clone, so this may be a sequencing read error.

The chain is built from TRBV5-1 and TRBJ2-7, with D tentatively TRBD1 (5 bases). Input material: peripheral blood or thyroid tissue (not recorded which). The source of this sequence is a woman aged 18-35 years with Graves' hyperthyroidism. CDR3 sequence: CASSSLGVHEQYF. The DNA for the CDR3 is TGCGCCAGCAGCTCTCTAGGGGTCCACGAGCAGTACTTC.